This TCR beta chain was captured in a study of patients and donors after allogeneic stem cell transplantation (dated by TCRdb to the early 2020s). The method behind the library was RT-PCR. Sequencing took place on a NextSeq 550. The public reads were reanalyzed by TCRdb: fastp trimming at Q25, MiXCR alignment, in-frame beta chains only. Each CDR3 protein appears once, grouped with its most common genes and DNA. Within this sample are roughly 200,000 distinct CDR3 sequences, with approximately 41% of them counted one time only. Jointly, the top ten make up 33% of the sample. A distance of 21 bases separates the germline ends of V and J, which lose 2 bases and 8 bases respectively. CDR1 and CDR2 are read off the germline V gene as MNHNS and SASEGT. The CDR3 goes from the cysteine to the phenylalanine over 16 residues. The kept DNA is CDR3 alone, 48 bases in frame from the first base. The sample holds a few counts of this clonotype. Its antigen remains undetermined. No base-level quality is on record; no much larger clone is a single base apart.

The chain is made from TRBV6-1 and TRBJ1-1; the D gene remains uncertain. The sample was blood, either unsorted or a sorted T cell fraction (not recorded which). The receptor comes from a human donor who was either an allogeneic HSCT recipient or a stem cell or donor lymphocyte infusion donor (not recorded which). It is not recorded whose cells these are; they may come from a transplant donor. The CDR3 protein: CASSELVSGPLPEAFF. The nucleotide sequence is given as TGTGCCAGCAGTGAATTAGTAAGTGGCCCTCTCCCCGAAGCTTTCTTT.